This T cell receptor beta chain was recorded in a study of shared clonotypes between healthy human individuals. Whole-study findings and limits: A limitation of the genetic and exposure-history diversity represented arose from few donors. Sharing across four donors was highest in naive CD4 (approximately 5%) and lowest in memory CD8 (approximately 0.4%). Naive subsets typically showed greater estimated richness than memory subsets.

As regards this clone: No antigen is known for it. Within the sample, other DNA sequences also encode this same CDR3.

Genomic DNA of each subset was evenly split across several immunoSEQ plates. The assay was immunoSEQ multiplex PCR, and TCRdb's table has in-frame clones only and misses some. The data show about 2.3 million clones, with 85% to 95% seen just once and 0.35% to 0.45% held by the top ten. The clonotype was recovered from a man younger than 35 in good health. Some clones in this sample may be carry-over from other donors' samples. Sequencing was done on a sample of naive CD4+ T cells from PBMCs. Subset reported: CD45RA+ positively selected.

This CDR3 is CASSLEGPDTQYF. The CDR3, as DNA: TGTGCCAGCAGCTTGGAAGGACCCGATACGCAGTATTTT. The rearrangement joins TRBV7-2 to TRBJ2-3, with unresolved D. The CDR3 sequence is 13 residues long. Germline values: CDR1 SGHTA, CDR2 FQGNSA. The V gene lost 3 bases and the J gene lost 6 bases, with 10 bases spanning the gap.